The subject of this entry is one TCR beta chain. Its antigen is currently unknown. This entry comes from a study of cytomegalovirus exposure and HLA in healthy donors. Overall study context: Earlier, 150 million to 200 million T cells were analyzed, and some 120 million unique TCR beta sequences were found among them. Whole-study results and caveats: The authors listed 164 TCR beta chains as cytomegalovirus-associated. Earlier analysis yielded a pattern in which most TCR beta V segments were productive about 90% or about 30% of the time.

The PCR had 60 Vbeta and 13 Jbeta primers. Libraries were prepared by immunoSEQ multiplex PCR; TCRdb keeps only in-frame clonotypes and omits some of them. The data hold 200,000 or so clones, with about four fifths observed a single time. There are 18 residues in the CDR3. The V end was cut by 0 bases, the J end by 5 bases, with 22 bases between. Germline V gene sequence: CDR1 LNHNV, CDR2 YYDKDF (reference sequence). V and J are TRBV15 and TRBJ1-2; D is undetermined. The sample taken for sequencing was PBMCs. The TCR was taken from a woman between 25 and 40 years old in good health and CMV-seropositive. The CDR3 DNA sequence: TGTGCCACCAGCAGAGATCGCGGCAGCCCCTCTAATTTATATGGCTACACCTTC. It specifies CATSRDRGSPSNLYGYTF. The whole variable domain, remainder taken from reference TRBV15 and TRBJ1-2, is DAMVIQNPRYQVTQFGKPVTLSCSQTLNHNVMYWYQQKSSQAPKLLFHYYDKDFNNEADTPDNFQSRRPNTSFCFLDIRSPGLGDTAMYLCATSRDRGSPSNLYGYTFGSGTRLTVV.